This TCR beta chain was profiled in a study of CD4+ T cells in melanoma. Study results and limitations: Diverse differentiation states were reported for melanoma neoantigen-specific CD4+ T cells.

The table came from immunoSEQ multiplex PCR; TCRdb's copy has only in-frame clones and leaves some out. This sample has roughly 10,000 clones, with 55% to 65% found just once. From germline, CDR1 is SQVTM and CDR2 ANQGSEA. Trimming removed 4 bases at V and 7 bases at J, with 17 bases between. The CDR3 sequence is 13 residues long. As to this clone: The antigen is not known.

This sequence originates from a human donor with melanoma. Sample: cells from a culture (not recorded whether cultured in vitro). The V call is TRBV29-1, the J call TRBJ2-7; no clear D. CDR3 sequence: CSVASTNQKEQYF. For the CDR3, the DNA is TGCAGCGTTGCATCGACGAACCAAAAGGAGCAGTACTTC.